The rows below give T cell receptor beta chains drawn from one sample of a study of monozygotic twins with inflammatory bowel disease. With the 5' RACE reads reprocessed, TCRdb shows one record per CDR3 protein and no DNA. Its listing shows fewer than 200,000 distinct CDR3 sequences. Sequencing was done on a sample of blood. These receptors were collected from a human donor with ulcerative colitis or Crohn's disease, or a healthy co-twin of an affected twin (not recorded which). CDR3s include the opening cysteine and the closing phenylalanine or tryptophan.

J gene | V gene | CDR3 protein
TRBJ2-1 | TRBV7-3 | CASSLIGSGRPPSYNEQFF
TRBJ2-2 | TRBV5-1 | CASSFFSTGNTGELFF
TRBJ1-2 | TRBV7-6 | CASSSSREGAVGYTF
TRBJ1-2 | TRBV24-1 | CATSTPEIYGYTF
TRBJ2-7 | TRBV28 | CASSPFGGKPYEQYF
TRBJ2-1 | TRBV30 | CAWTQGARDNEQFF
TRBJ2-2 | TRBV5-1 | CASNFQIQQVGWETGELFF
TRBJ2-1 | TRBV5-4 | CASSLRLAQLNEQFF
TRBJ2-1 | TRBV7-9 | CASSSRLATDEQFF
TRBJ2-1 | TRBV5-1 | CASTLGSISYNEQFF